The rows below give T cell receptor beta chains drawn from one sample of a study of regulatory T cells in long-lasting Graves disease. TCRdb independently ran MiXCR on the multiplex PCR reads; one entry per CDR3 protein. The sample lists 400,000 to 500,000 distinct CDR3 sequences; roughly 15% were seen once. These same records also appear under a second study, on T cells in Graves' hyperthyroidism and ophthalmopathy.

The input for sequencing was peripheral blood mononuclear cells (PBMCs), taken at new diagnosis, from a patient treated with antithyroid drugs. These receptor sequences come from a woman younger than 45 with Graves disease. Each CDR3 is given without its conserved first and last residue. The order of the fields is V gene, J gene, clone size, CDR3 protein. Clone size appears in some rows only: once, few, many, or a class for an expanded clone.

TRBV27,TRBJ2-7,-,ASSEYGGAYEQY
TRBV19,TRBJ2-7,many,ASRTSGGSYEQY
TRBV29-1,TRBJ1-1,many,SSERETRNTEAF
TRBV7-2,TRBJ2-1,many,ASSLHPRASNEQF
TRBV28,TRBJ2-3,many,ASSAVGETDTQY
TRBV6-5,TRBJ1-2,many,ASSYKDIGYGYT
TRBV11-2,TRBJ2-3,many,ASSFPPTWRVSTDTQY
TRBV2,TRBJ2-2,many,ASSEEGPRGELF
TRBV24-1,TRBJ2-7,many,ATSDLRQGAEQY
TRBV12-3/TRBV12-4,TRBJ1-2,many,ASITTTGNYGYT
TRBV7-2,TRBJ2-5,many,ASSSSGQYGETQY
TRBV18,TRBJ2-2,few,ASSRDGSGAGTGELF
TRBV27,TRBJ2-1,-,ASSLSQILWTSGRAPSYNEQF
TRBV3-1,TRBJ1-1,many,ASSWPGQGWTEAF
TRBV19,TRBJ2-2,few,ASRGTGATGELF
TRBV10-2,TRBJ2-2,-,ASSAGPINTGELF
TRBV4-1,TRBJ2-1,many,ASSQRGYEQF
TRBV18,TRBJ2-7,many,ASSLLTPGYEQY
TRBV7-8,TRBJ2-7,many,ASSLWSGLRIYEQY
TRBV20-1,TRBJ2-7,-,SASGQGSVFSYEQY
TRBV3-1,TRBJ2-4,many,ASSHGRAKNIQY
TRBV7-9,TRBJ1-2,few,ASSPADRRHYGYT
TRBV20-1,TRBJ2-2,few,SARDPAVGNGGELF
TRBV6-2/TRBV6-3,TRBJ2-3,many,ASSYTGPQY
TRBV19,TRBJ1-4,few,ASSTPGTGTEKLF
TRBV5-4,TRBJ2-1,-,ASSRLASGSRSHNEQF
TRBV4-1,TRBJ2-7,few,ASSQITGGFSYEQY
TRBV7-2,TRBJ2-1,many,ASSQLLSSYNEQF
TRBV3-1,TRBJ2-1,many,ASSRRNEQF
TRBV28,TRBJ2-2,many,ASIRHTGELF
TRBV11-2,TRBJ1-3,many,ASRRGSGNTIY
TRBV19,TRBJ1-4,-,ASSMTTGVYEKLF
TRBV24-1,TRBJ2-5,few,ATGQTGGLAGPWETQY
TRBV10-2,TRBJ2-1,-,ATRPTLRDNEQF
TRBV6-1,TRBJ2-7,many,ASSHNREGPTYEQY
TRBV20-1,TRBJ1-2,-,SAPDPTGGNYGYT
TRBV2,TRBJ2-1,many,ASSYSGTGVEQF
TRBV3-1,TRBJ1-3,many,ASSPQGNTIY
TRBV28,TRBJ1-1,many,ASTLPSHTEAF
TRBV24-1,TRBJ2-5,-,ATSDFSTGERRETQY
TRBV18,TRBJ2-1,many,ASSPPSTGVPYNEQF
TRBV7-2,TRBJ2-1,many,ASSSSPSGASYNEQF
TRBV30,TRBJ2-2,many,AWSRDRGGAGELF
TRBV11-2,TRBJ1-6,many,ASSSDSRNSPLH
TRBV28,TRBJ2-7,once,ASSRTSAAGEQY
TRBV5-1,TRBJ2-7,many,ASSLAVMPSYEQY